This TCR beta chain was captured by sequencing in a study of T cell responses to AZD1222 COVID-19 vaccine. Broader study findings: Spike as a whole was targeted by vaccine-associated CD4 TCRs, dominant at 160-218 and 743-854.

Using immunoSEQ multiplex PCR, the repertoire was profiled, and TCRdb retains in-frame clones only, with some absent. The sample has some 110,000 clones; around 91% are singletons. Concerning this clone: Antigen: not known.

Germline CDR1 and CDR2: KGHSH and LQKENI. This CDR3 has 13 amino acids. Between the trimmed V and J ends, which lost 2 bases and 3 bases, there was a span of 8 bases. Sequences were derived from peripheral blood, sampled on day 0 of AZD1222 vaccination. V and J are TRBV18 and TRBJ2-7; D not certain. The receptor was derived from an adult in good health. This CDR3 is CASSPSGVYEQYF. CDR3 in DNA: TGTGCCAGCTCACCATCAGGCGTCTACGAGCAGTACTTC.